The clone carrying this TCR beta chain appeared a single time. This record belongs to a study of blood T cell repertoires in COVID-19. Germline-derived CDR1 and CDR2 are SGHDN and FVKESK. The junction had 1 base not matched to a gene; V was cut back by 3 bases and J by 4 bases. The CDR3 contains 13 residues. TCRdb's table, derived via immunoSEQ multiplex PCR, lists solely in-frame clones and lacks some. The sample lists approximately 150,000 clones; 85% to 90% were seen once. The sequencing input was peripheral blood. V and J are TRBV14 and TRBJ2-5; TRBD2 matches at 8 bases. The sequence was collected from a man between 18 and 29 years old with COVID-19, enrolled during active disease. CDR3 amino acids: CASSQGLGETQYF. The CDR3 nucleotides are TGTGCCAGCAGCCAGGGACTAGGAGAGACCCAGTACTTC.